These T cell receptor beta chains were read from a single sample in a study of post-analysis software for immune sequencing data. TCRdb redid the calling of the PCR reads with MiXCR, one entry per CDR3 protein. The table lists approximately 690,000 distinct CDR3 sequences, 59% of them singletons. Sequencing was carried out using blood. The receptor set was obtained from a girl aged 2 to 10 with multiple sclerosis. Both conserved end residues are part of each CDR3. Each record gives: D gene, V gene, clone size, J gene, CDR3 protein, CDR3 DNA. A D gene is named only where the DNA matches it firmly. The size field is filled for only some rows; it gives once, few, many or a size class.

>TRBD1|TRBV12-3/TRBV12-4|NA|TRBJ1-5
CASSVGTGRSNQPQHF
TGTGCCAGCAGTGTAGGGACAGGGAGAAGCAATCAGCCCCAGCATTTT
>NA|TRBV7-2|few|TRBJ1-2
CASSSYRVAADGYTF
TGTGCCAGCAGCTCCTACAGGGTGGCGGCAGATGGCTACACCTTC
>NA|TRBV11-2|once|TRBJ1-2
CASSLGRGRSLWSGYTF
TGTGCCAGCAGCTTAGGCAGGGGCCGCAGTCTGTGGAGTGGCTACACCTTC
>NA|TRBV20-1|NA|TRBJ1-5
CSARKGGQKSNQPQHF
TGCAGTGCTAGAAAGGGCGGGCAGAAGAGCAATCAGCCCCAGCATTTT
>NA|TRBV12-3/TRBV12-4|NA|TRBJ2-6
CASSFFRGPGANVLTF
TGTGCCAGCAGTTTTTTCAGAGGGCCTGGGGCCAACGTCCTGACTTTC
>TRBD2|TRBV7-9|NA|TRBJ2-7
CASSPRSLASGSYEQYF
TGTGCCAGCAGCCCCCGGTCGTTGGCTAGCGGGAGTTACGAGCAGTACTTC
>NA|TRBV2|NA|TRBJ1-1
CASRGTEVNTEAFF
TGTGCCAGCAGGGGGACCGAGGTGAACACTGAAGCTTTCTTT
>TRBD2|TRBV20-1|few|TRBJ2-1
CSARDPRTSANEQFF
TGCAGTGCTAGAGATCCCCGGACTAGCGCCAATGAGCAGTTCTTC
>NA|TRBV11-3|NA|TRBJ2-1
CASSSPNWASSYNEQFF
TGTGCCAGCAGCTCCCCCAATTGGGCCTCCTCCTACAATGAGCAGTTCTTC
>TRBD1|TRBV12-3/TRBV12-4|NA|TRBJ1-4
CASSTGTGVGKLFF
TGTGCCAGCAGTACCGGGACAGGGGTTGGAAAACTGTTTTTT
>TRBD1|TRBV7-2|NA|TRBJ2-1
CASSLRGARGSEWQFF
TGTGCCAGCAGCTTACGGGGCGCCAGGGGGTCGGAATGGCAGTTCTTC
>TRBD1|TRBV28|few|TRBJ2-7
CASSLSGGAYEQYF
TGTGCCAGCAGTTTATCAGGGGGAGCCTACGAGCAGTACTTC
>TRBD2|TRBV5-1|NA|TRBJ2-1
CASSLGILAGVPNEQFF
TGCGCCAGCAGCTTGGGAATACTAGCGGGAGTTCCCAATGAGCAGTTCTTC
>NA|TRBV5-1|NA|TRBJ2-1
CASSMPRQSSYNEQFF
TGCGCCAGCAGCATGCCTAGGCAGAGCTCCTACAATGAGCAGTTCTTC
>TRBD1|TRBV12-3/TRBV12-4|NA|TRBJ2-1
CASSHWTGENEQFF
TGTGCCAGCAGTCATTGGACAGGGGAGAATGAGCAGTTCTTC
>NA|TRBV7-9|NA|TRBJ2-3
CASSLYQGRDTQYF
TGTGCCAGCAGCTTATACCAAGGCCGAGATACGCAGTATTTT
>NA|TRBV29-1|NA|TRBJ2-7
CSVEGRYEQYF
TGCAGCGTTGAGGGACGCTACGAGCAGTACTTC
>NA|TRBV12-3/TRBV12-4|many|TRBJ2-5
CASSLSGGGETQYF
TGTGCCAGCAGCTTAAGCGGTGGGGGAGAGACCCAGTACTTC
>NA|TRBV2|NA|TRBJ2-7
CASSEGLPYEQYF
TGTGCCAGCAGTGAGGGGCTTCCCTACGAGCAGTACTTC
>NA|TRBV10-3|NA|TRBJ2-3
CAISGWVAIGADTQYF
TGTGCCATCAGTGGATGGGTAGCGATAGGAGCAGATACGCAGTATTTT
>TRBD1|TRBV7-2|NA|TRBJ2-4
CASGGQGKAKNIQYF
TGTGCCAGCGGGGGACAGGGTAAAGCCAAAAACATTCAGTACTTC
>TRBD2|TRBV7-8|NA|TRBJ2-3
CASSLTLAGGPTDTQYF
TGTGCCAGCAGCTTAACGCTAGCGGGGGGGCCCACAGATACGCAGTATTTT
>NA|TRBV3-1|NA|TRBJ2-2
CASSGHTGELFF
TGTGCCAGCAGCGGACATACCGGGGAGCTGTTTTTT
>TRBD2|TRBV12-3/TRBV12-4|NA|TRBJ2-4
CASSAGVSQNIQYF
TGTGCCAGCAGTGCGGGGGTTAGCCAAAACATTCAGTACTTC
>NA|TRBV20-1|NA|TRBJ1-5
CSARDTQGDYQPQHF
TGCAGTGCTAGAGATACACAGGGAGATTATCAGCCCCAGCATTTT
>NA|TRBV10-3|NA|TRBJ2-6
CAIGGNGSGANVLTF
TGTGCCATCGGAGGTAACGGCTCTGGGGCCAACGTCCTGACTTTC
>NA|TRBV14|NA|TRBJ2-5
CASSQVGVGTQYF
TGTGCCAGCAGCCAAGTAGGAGTCGGGACCCAGTACTTC
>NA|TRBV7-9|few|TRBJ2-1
CASSLDISINEQFF
TGTGCCAGCAGCTTAGATATTAGTATCAATGAGCAGTTCTTC
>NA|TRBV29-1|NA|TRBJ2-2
CSVETGRIAGELFF
TGCAGCGTTGAGACGGGGCGCATAGCCGGGGAGCTGTTTTTT
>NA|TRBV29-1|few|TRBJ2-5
CSSKVGEETQYF
TGCAGTTCGAAGGTGGGGGAGGAGACCCAGTACTTC
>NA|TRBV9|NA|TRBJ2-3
CASSDYRVPTQYF
TGTGCCAGCAGCGACTACAGGGTTCCTACGCAGTATTTT
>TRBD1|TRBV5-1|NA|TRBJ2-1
CASSLQAGGLQFF
TGCGCCAGCAGCCTCCAGGCAGGGGGCTTGCAGTTCTTC
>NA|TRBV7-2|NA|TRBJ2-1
CASSPRGSQPYNEQFF
TGTGCCAGCAGCCCGAGGGGGTCCCAACCTTACAATGAGCAGTTCTTC
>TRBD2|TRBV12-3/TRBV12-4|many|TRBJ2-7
CASSLTSGSYEQYF
TGTGCCAGCAGTTTGACTAGCGGGAGCTACGAGCAGTACTTC
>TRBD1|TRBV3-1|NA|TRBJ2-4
CASSAGQGVAKNIQYF
TGTGCCAGCAGCGCGGGACAGGGCGTCGCCAAAAACATTCAGTACTTC
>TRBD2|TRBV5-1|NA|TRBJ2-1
CASSTGSGADNEQFF
TGCGCCAGCAGCACTGGTAGCGGGGCGGACAATGAGCAGTTCTTC
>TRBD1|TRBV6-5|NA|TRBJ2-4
CASKDWTGNIQYF
TGTGCCAGCAAAGATTGGACAGGGAACATTCAGTACTTC
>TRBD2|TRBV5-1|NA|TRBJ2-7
CASSYPLAGGQYNEQYF
TGCGCCAGCAGCTACCCCTTAGCGGGAGGACAATACAATGAGCAGTACTTC
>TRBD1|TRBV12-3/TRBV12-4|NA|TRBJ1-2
CASSQWTGLSIGYTF
TGTGCCAGCAGTCAATGGACAGGACTCAGTATTGGCTACACCTTC
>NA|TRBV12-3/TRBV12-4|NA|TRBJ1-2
CASSPGPRNYGYTF
TGTGCCAGCAGTCCCGGACCAAGAAACTATGGCTACACCTTC
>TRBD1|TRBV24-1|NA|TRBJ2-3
CATSDRTGGSDTQYF
TGTGCCACCAGTGATCGGACAGGGGGCTCGGATACGCAGTATTTT
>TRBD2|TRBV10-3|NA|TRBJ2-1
CAISETSGPGRQFF
TGTGCCATCAGTGAAACTAGCGGGCCGGGGAGGCAGTTCTTC
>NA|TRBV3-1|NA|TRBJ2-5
CASSQWPGQDETQYF
TGTGCCAGCAGCCAATGGCCAGGGCAGGACGAGACCCAGTACTTC
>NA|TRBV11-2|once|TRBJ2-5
CASTRAFQETQYF
TGTGCCAGCACCCGGGCCTTCCAAGAGACCCAGTACTTC
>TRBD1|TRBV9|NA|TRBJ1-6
CASSVAGTDNSPLHF
TGTGCCAGCAGCGTAGCCGGGACAGATAATTCACCCCTCCACTTT
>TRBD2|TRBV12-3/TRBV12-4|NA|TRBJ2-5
CASSLRVAGGDETQYF
TGTGCCAGCAGTTTAAGGGTAGCGGGGGGCGACGAGACCCAGTACTTC
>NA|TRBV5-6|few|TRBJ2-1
CASSRDRVYNEQFF
TGTGCCAGCAGCAGGGATAGAGTCTACAATGAGCAGTTCTTC